These T cell receptor beta chains were read from a single sample in a study of CD8 T cells in Susac syndrome. TCRdb itself ran the immunoSEQ multiplex PCR reads through MiXCR, one entry per CDR3 protein. The sample contains about 440,000 distinct CDR3 sequences, around 83% of which appear only once. The specimen was CD8+ T cells from PBMCs. All receptors derive from a human donor with multiple sclerosis. CDR3s include the opening cysteine and the closing phenylalanine or tryptophan. The D gene is left open where the match is weak. The listing skips clone size in some rows; elsewhere it reads once, few, many or a size class.

clone_size j_call v_call d_call cdr3_aa cdr3_nt
. TRBJ2-7 TRBV5-1 . CASSFTSQGGEYEQYF TGCGCCAGCAGCTTTACTTCACAGGGCGGTGAGTACGAGCAGTACTTC
. TRBJ2-2 TRBV5-8 . CASSSQGQNTGELFF TGTGCCAGCAGCTCCCAGGGGCAGAACACCGGGGAGCTGTTTTTT
. TRBJ1-5 TRBV19 . CASSIDWGGGQPQHF TGTGCCAGTAGTATTGATTGGGGAGGAGGACAGCCCCAGCATTTT
once TRBJ2-1 TRBV29-1 . CSVGQAGNEQFF TGCAGCGTTGGACAGGCGGGGAATGAGCAGTTCTTC
. TRBJ1-4 TRBV14 . CASSHDWGAREKLFF TGTGCCAGCAGCCATGATTGGGGCGCGAGGGAAAAACTGTTTTTT
few TRBJ2-1 TRBV27 . CASSLGGPSYNEQFF TGTGCCAGCAGTTTGGGCGGTCCTTCCTACAATGAGCAGTTCTTC
. TRBJ2-1 TRBV20-1 TRBD2 CSASPSSGGSSYNEQFF TGCAGTGCTAGCCCCTCTAGCGGGGGGAGCTCCTACAATGAGCAGTTCTTC
. TRBJ2-2 TRBV10-3 . CAITLNTGELFF TGTGCCATCACCCTGAACACCGGGGAGCTGTTTTTT
. TRBJ1-1 TRBV5-1 . CASSPNGPYQGTFF TGCGCCAGCAGCCCAAACGGCCCCTACCAGGGAACTTTCTTT
. TRBJ2-3 TRBV25-1 TRBD2 CASSGPSGSTDTQYF TGTGCCAGCAGTGGGCCTAGCGGTAGCACAGATACGCAGTATTTT
. TRBJ1-4 TRBV6-5 . CASGSGNEKLFF TGTGCCAGCGGTTCGGGAAATGAAAAACTGTTTTTT
. TRBJ2-3 TRBV12-3/TRBV12-4 . CASSRSPPGSSTDTQYF TGTGCCAGCAGTCGTTCCCCTCCGGGGTCTAGCACAGATACGCAGTATTTT
. TRBJ2-3 TRBV28 . CASSLSATTDTQYF TGTGCCAGCAGTTTATCGGCTACCACAGATACGCAGTATTTT
. TRBJ2-5 TRBV25-1 . CASSEKGGDVYQETQYF TGTGCCAGCAGTGAGAAAGGCGGGGACGTCTACCAAGAGACCCAGTACTTC
. TRBJ2-5 TRBV13 . CASSPTQEEETQYF TGTGCCAGCAGCCCCACTCAGGAGGAAGAGACCCAGTACTTC
. TRBJ2-1 TRBV12-3/TRBV12-4 . CASSFANEQFF TGTGCCAGCTCCTTCGCCAATGAGCAGTTCTTC
once TRBJ2-1 TRBV6-5 . CASSLLQDNEQFF TGTGCCAGCAGTCTCTTACAGGACAATGAGCAGTTCTTC
few TRBJ2-7 TRBV12-3/TRBV12-4 . CASSFSPYEQYF TGTGCCAGCAGCTTCTCTCCCTACGAGCAGTACTTC
. TRBJ2-5 TRBV4-1 . CASSPHTSSETQYF TGCGCCAGCAGCCCCCACACCAGTTCAGAGACCCAGTACTTC
. TRBJ1-2 TRBV7-4 . CASSFGRRVRNYGYTF TGTGCCAGCAGCTTCGGACGCAGGGTGAGGAACTATGGCTACACCTTC
. TRBJ2-7 TRBV12-5 . CASGFLLGRRHEQYF TGTGCTAGTGGTTTTCTACTTGGGCGGAGGCACGAGCAGTACTTC
. TRBJ2-7 TRBV6-1 TRBD2 CASSDWTSGDYEQYF TGTGCCAGCAGTGACTGGACTAGCGGGGACTACGAGCAGTACTTC
. TRBJ1-2 TRBV5-1 TRBD1 CASSLRQGKKGGYTF TGCGCCAGCAGCCTCAGACAGGGGAAAAAAGGTGGCTACACCTTC
few TRBJ2-7 TRBV6-5 TRBD2 CASSFKRGAPYEQYF TGTGCCAGCAGTTTCAAGCGGGGGGCTCCGTACGAGCAGTACTTC
. TRBJ2-1 TRBV27 TRBD2 CASSLSGEFENEQFF TGTGCCAGCAGTTTGAGCGGGGAATTTGAGAATGAGCAGTTCTTC
. TRBJ2-3 TRBV11-2 TRBD2 CASSLMIAGSTDTQYF TGTGCCAGCAGCTTAATGATAGCGGGGAGCACAGATACGCAGTATTTT
. TRBJ2-4 TRBV27 . CASSSGEGMLAKNIQYF TGTGCCAGCAGTTCAGGGGAGGGAATGCTAGCCAAAAACATTCAGTACTTC
. TRBJ1-1 TRBV5-1 . CASSLGQGEAFF TGCGCCAGCAGCTTGGGGCAGGGTGAAGCTTTCTTT
. TRBJ2-7 TRBV5-1 . CASSLDDVYEQYF TGCGCCAGCAGCTTGGATGACGTCTACGAGCAGTACTTC